Listed below are T cell receptor beta chains from one sample, sequenced in a study of OX40 agonist ivuxolimab in advanced cancers. Sequenced by immunoSEQ multiplex PCR; TCRdb stores in-frame clones only, minus some. The sample comprises some 39,000 clones, around 80% of which are singletons, and 22% rests with the top ten. The sequencing here drew on CD4+ or CD8+ T cells sorted from blood, taken in a trial of the OX40 agonist ivuxolimab. These receptors all stem from an adult with an advanced solid tumor such as melanoma, head and neck, liver or kidney cancer. Both conserved end residues are part of each CDR3. The order of the fields is V gene, D gene, clone size, J gene, CDR3 protein, CDR3 DNA. A D gene is named only where the DNA matches it firmly. A clone size is listed for some rows: how often the clone was seen (once, few, many), or a class if it is expanded.

TRBV7-2	.	.	TRBJ1-6	CASSWTVSPLHF	TGTGCCAGCAGCTGGACAGTTTCACCCCTCCACTTT
TRBV19	.	few	TRBJ1-1	CASTPLEGDGATEAFF	TGTGCCAGTACTCCCCTCGAGGGGGATGGGGCCACTGAAGCTTTCTTT
TRBV29-1	.	.	TRBJ1-1	CSVGEGTGRRTEAFF	TGCAGCGTTGGGGAAGGAACAGGGCGGAGGACTGAAGCTTTCTTT
TRBV5-5	.	.	TRBJ2-4	CASSLVASSNIQYF	TGTGCCAGCAGCTTGGTGGCTAGTTCGAACATTCAGTACTTC
TRBV18	.	.	TRBJ2-7	CASFTTFSDEQYF	TGTGCCAGCTTCACCACCTTTAGCGACGAGCAGTACTTC
TRBV28	TRBD1	once	TRBJ2-3	CASIGTGDTDTQYF	TGTGCCAGCATTGGCACAGGGGACACAGATACGCAGTATTTT
TRBV6-1	TRBD1	few	TRBJ1-5	CASSGPRGTGPNQPQHF	TGTGCCAGCAGTGGGCCGCGTGGGACAGGGCCCAATCAGCCCCAGCATTTT
TRBV27	TRBD1	few	TRBJ1-2	CASSRSGTGAGYTF	TGTGCCAGCAGCCGATCCGGGACAGGGGCCGGCTACACCTTC
TRBV19	.	.	TRBJ1-6	CASSTQGGGSPLHF	TGTGCCAGTAGTACACAGGGTGGTGGTTCACCCCTCCACTTT
TRBV6-6	.	.	TRBJ1-1	CASSPTAGQSWTEAFF	TGTGCCAGCAGTCCTACAGCCGGGCAGTCTTGGACTGAAGCTTTCTTT
TRBV7-7	TRBD1	.	TRBJ2-2	CASSLGLQGARTGELFF	TGTGCCAGCAGCTTAGGATTACAGGGGGCGAGGACCGGGGAGCTGTTTTTT
TRBV5-1	.	.	TRBJ2-4	CASSWADGTKNIQYF	TGCGCCAGCAGCTGGGCCGATGGGACCAAAAACATTCAGTACTTC
TRBV7-8	.	.	TRBJ2-7	CASSFNSGHYEQYF	TGTGCCAGCAGCTTTAATTCGGGGCACTACGAGCAGTACTTC
TRBV2	.	few	TRBJ1-5	CASSELGRSQPQHF	TGTGCCAGCAGTGAATTGGGCCGCAGTCAGCCCCAGCATTTT
TRBV6-6	.	.	TRBJ1-1	CASGLGGDTEAFF	TGTGCCAGCGGACTGGGGGGGGACACTGAAGCTTTCTTT
TRBV19	.	.	TRBJ1-1	CASSKRGLTEAFF	TGTGCCAGTAGTAAAAGGGGTTTAACTGAAGCTTTCTTT
TRBV19	.	.	TRBJ1-4	CASSKTARTTNEKLFF	TGTGCCAGTAGTAAGACCGCCCGAACAACTAATGAAAAACTGTTTTTT
TRBV28	TRBD1	once	TRBJ1-2	CASSLSRGRLYTF	TGTGCCAGCAGTTTGTCCAGGGGGCGTCTTTATACCTTC
TRBV4-2	.	.	TRBJ2-3	CASSQEYRDDTQYF	TGTGCCAGCAGCCAAGAGTACAGGGACGATACGCAGTATTTT
TRBV15	.	.	TRBJ1-2	CATSWGPYGYTF	TGTGCCACCAGTTGGGGGCCCTATGGCTACACCTTC
TRBV2	.	.	TRBJ1-1	CASSEIQGNTEAFF	TGTGCCAGCAGTGAAATTCAGGGTAACACTGAAGCTTTCTTT
TRBV5-1	TRBD1	once	TRBJ1-2	CASSLGQGNSYGYTF	TGCGCCAGCAGCTTGGGACAGGGCAACTCCTATGGCTACACCTTC
TRBV30	.	once	TRBJ2-7	CAWSNGDRQYF	TGTGCCTGGAGTAACGGCGACCGGCAGTACTTC
TRBV27	.	.	TRBJ2-3	CASSFLREGGTDTQYF	TGTGCCAGCAGTTTTTTACGTGAGGGGGGCACAGATACGCAGTATTTT
TRBV7-9	.	.	TRBJ2-7	CASSPRTVLSYEQYF	TGTGCCAGCAGCCCCCGGACCGTTCTATCCTACGAGCAGTACTTC
TRBV4-2	.	.	TRBJ2-7	CASSQYLASREQYF	TGTGCCAGCAGCCAATATCTTGCTAGTCGGGAGCAGTACTTC
TRBV6-5	.	.	TRBJ1-3	CASRSPGGSGNTIYF	TGTGCCAGCAGAAGTCCCGGGGGTTCAGGAAACACCATATATTTT
TRBV19	TRBD1	.	TRBJ1-1	CASSIDRRTGVNTEAFF	TGTGCCAGTAGTATAGACCGCCGGACAGGGGTGAACACTGAAGCTTTCTTT
TRBV9	.	.	TRBJ2-3	CASSPVGGVTDTQYF	TGTGCCAGCAGCCCCGTAGGGGGGGTCACAGATACGCAGTATTTT
TRBV28	.	.	TRBJ2-6	CASSLFSSGANVLTF	TGTGCCAGCAGTTTATTTTCCTCTGGGGCCAACGTCCTGACTTTC
TRBV12-5	TRBD1	.	TRBJ2-2	CASGNTGGGTGELFF	TGTGCTAGTGGTAATACAGGGGGTGGTACCGGGGAGCTGTTTTTT
TRBV28	TRBD1	.	TRBJ1-2	CASSLTGQGLNYGYTF	TGTGCCAGCAGTTTAACAGGACAGGGGCTAAACTATGGCTACACCTTC
TRBV11-3	TRBD2	.	TRBJ2-5	CASSLFSFWSGTSQETQYF	TGTGCCAGCAGCTTGTTTAGTTTTTGGAGCGGGACGAGTCAAGAGACCCAGTACTTC
TRBV7-2	.	.	TRBJ2-3	CASSLGPAGLSTDTQYF	TGTGCCAGCAGCCTGGGCCCCGCAGGTCTTAGCACAGATACGCAGTATTTT
TRBV6-1	.	.	TRBJ1-2	CASSGWGLTNYGYTF	TGTGCCAGCAGTGGATGGGGACTGACTAACTATGGCTACACCTTC